The clone carrying this T cell receptor beta chain was observed at least ten times. Its cognate antigen is unknown. The data originate from a study of T-cell memory formation after mild COVID-19. In the study overall: TCR clusters mostly belonged to single donors. Study-level findings and limits: The appearance of some responding clones in pre-infection memory suggested that cross-reactive memory joined. Clones contracting over day 15 to 85 were CD4/CD8 balanced, with later expanders leaning CD4+.

In TCRdb, the 5' RACE reads were re-called with MiXCR into one record per CDR3 protein. The table has fewer than 700,000 distinct CDR3 sequences, roughly 18% seen once; the top ten hold more than 10%. Germline V gives CDR1 SGHKS, CDR2 YYEKEE (reference sequence). The CDR3 consists of 14 residues. V shed 0 bases and J shed 3 bases, with 10 bases lying between them. The clonotype originates from an adult woman who had mild COVID-19 (a few samples of this study predate the infection). Cell type and time point are not known. The chain is built from TRBV5-5 and TRBJ2-7; D unclear. Material: PBMCs or a T cell subset sorted from them (not recorded which). In DNA form, the CDR3 reads TGTGCCAGCAGCTTGGACAGAGGTCTCTACGAGCAGTACTTC. This sequence encodes CASSLDRGLYEQYF.